These 20 T cell receptor beta chains were all obtained from the same sample, sequenced in a study of blood T cells in healthy people across ages. Through a sample-barcoded 5' primer and a J-beta primer mix, a second PCR was run for roughly 6 to 11 cycles. TCRdb re-called the 5' RACE reads through MiXCR, storing one row per CDR3 protein. Among about 1.8 million distinct CDR3 sequences listed, 40% to 55% were seen once. The sequenced material came from blood. The source is a middle-aged woman in good health.

V usage is TRBV29-1 and J usage is TRBJ2-1, with D maybe TRBD2 (6 bases). The CDR3 spans 13 residues. The V and J ends lost 6 bases and 8 bases respectively, with 17 bases between them. From germline, CDR1 is SQVTM and CDR2 ANQGSEA. In DNA form, the CDR3 reads TGCAGCGTAGAGGAACTAGCATCCTATGAGCAGTTCTTC. Protein product: CSVEELASYEQFF.

This clonotype has just a few counts. The rearrangement links TRBV27 to TRBJ2-1; TRBD2 agrees at 13 bases. The junction had 12 bases not matched to a gene; V was cut back by 8 bases and J by 8 bases. The CDR3 loop spans 16 amino acids. Looked up from germline, CDR1 is MNHEY and CDR2 is SMNVEV (reference sequence). CDR3 in amino acids: CASREAGLAGIHEQFF. In DNA, the CDR3 is TGTGCCAGCCGAGAAGCGGGACTAGCGGGGATCCATGAGCAGTTCTTC.

In this sample, this clonotype turned up once. Its ends do not fully match the called genes, so a read error is possible. V gene TRBV2 combines with J gene TRBJ2-3; D might be TRBD1 (6 bases). There are 14 residues in the CDR3. The V gene's germline CDR1 is SNHLY and CDR2 FYNNEI. The CDR3 sequence is CASKGGTSTETQYF. CDR3 DNA sequence: TGTGCCAGCAAGGGTGGGACAAGCACAGAGACGCAGTATTTT.

This clonotype was detected only a few times. V is TRBV5-8 and J is TRBJ2-7, with D unclear. The CDR3 extends over 13 amino acids. Germline assignment: CDR1 SGHTS and CDR2 YDEGEE. Trimming pared 0 bases from V and 10 bases from J, leaving 14 bases between. CDR3 coding DNA: TGTGCCAGCAGCTTGGGTGGGTTGTCTCCACAGTACTTC. Its protein product is CASSLGGLSPQYF.

The rearrangement links TRBV20-1 to TRBJ2-7; 9 bases align to TRBD1. Germline V gene lookup returns CDR1 DFQATT and CDR2 SNEGSKA (reference sequence). Trimming took 4 bases from V and 4 from J; bases not matched to a gene: 5. This CDR3 is 13 amino acids long. The CDR3 sequence is CSANTGGRYEQYF. CDR3 bases: TGCAGTGCTAACACAGGGGGCAGATACGAGCAGTACTTC.

This sequence joins TRBV9 and TRBJ2-3; D is possibly TRBD1 (5 bases). Germline CDR1 reads SGDLS; CDR2 reads YYNGEE. The CDR3 is 14 amino acids. Trimming removed 1 base at V and 4 bases at J, with 10 bases between. The CDR3, as DNA: TGTGCCAGCAGCGTATATGGGGCGGCAGATACGCAGTATTTT. Translation: CASSVYGAADTQYF.

V and J are TRBV11-2 and TRBJ2-5, with 7 bases fitting TRBD2. Germline V gene sequence: CDR1 SGHAT, CDR2 FQNNGV. This CDR3 comprises 13 residues. J gave up 10 bases and V 5 bases, and 10 bases lay outside the gene matches. The CDR3 nucleotides read TGTGCCAGCAGCAAAGACCAACGGGGGGACCAGTACTTC. Protein product: CASSKDQRGDQYF. Full variable domain (rest looked up from reference TRBV11-2 and TRBJ2-5): EAGVAQSPRYKIIEKRQSVAFWCNPISGHATLYWYQQILGQGPKLLIQFQNNGVVDDSQLPKDRFSAERLKGVDSTLKIQPAKLEDSAVYLCASSKDQRGDQYFGPGTRLLVL.

Comments on this clonotype: The junction does not match germline at one end; this may be a read error. The rearrangement links TRBV5-5 to TRBJ2-3; D not certain. CDR1 is SGHKS and CDR2 is YYEKEE in the germline V gene (reference sequence). CDR3 length equals 14 residues. Here the CDR3 reads CANSLSVTTDTQYF. As DNA, the CDR3 is TGTGCCAACAGCTTGTCGGTCACCACAGATACGCAGTATTTT.

For this clonotype: A read error is possible here, since a much larger clone lies one base away. The chain carries TRBV4-2 and TRBJ2-7; TRBD1 agrees at 10 bases. Germline V CDR1 and CDR2: LGHNA, YNFKEQ. V was pared by 1 base and J by 7 bases, with 7 bases of the junction left unmatched. The CDR3 has 15 amino acids. In DNA, the CDR3 is TGTGCCAGCAGCCAAGGACAGGGGGCGGGAAATGAGCAGTACTTC. Translating gives CASSQGQGAGNEQYF.

This chain joins TRBV7-2 and TRBJ2-3; D possibly uses TRBD1 or TRBD2 (5 bases each). CDR3 size: 16 residues. Trimming left V 2 bases short and J 0 bases short, with 12 bases between. Germline assignment: CDR1 SGHTA and CDR2 FQGNSA. CDR3 loop: CASSLRGIGSTDTQYF. CDR3 DNA sequence: TGTGCCAGCAGCTTACGGGGCATAGGCAGCACAGATACGCAGTATTTT.

The chain links TRBV21-1 to TRBJ2-1; no check of the table's D call, TRBD1, against the DNA was made. TRBV21-1 is listed as a pseudogene. This CDR3 region has 17 residues. The CDR3 reads CASSTNAGRHPYNEQFF. CDR3 DNA sequence: TGTGCCAGCAGCACTAACGCGGGCAGGCATCCCTACAATGAGCAGTTCTTC.

The rearrangement uses TRBV20-1 and TRBJ2-3; D perhaps matches TRBD1 (6 bases). Deletions cut 0 bases from V and 7 bases from J, with 11 bases between. The CDR3 extends over 13 amino acids. CDR1 is DFQATT, CDR2 SNEGSKA, per germline (reference sequence). Written as DNA, the CDR3 is TGCAGTGCTAGAGATCAGGGGAGAAATACGCAGTATTTT. As protein: CSARDQGRNTQYF.

In its sample, this clonotype was seen a few times. This chain joins TRBV27 and TRBJ2-7; 7 nucleotides agree with TRBD1. J gave up 5 bases and V 3 bases, and 13 bases lay outside the gene matches. This CDR3 has 16 residues. Germline CDR1 reads MNHEY; CDR2 reads SMNVEV (reference sequence). DNA of the CDR3: TGTGCCAGCAGTTTTGGTGGATTACAGGGGAAACACGAGCAGTACTTC. Translation gives CASSFGGLQGKHEQYF.

This clonotype was seen only a few times. The chain joins TRBV5-6 to TRBJ2-7; TRBD1 or TRBD2 may be the D gene (5 bases each). Germline CDR1 and CDR2: SGHDT and YYEEEE. V lost 8 bases to trimming and J lost 0 bases, with 18 bases between them. The CDR3 has 15 residues. DNA of the CDR3: TGTGCCAGTTCATTCAACTGGGGGAGCTCCTACGAGCAGTACTTC. This codes for CASSFNWGSSYEQYF.

V usage is TRBV20-1 and J usage is TRBJ2-5, with D hard to call. The J call may be mistaken, given a closer DNA end match to TRBJ2-7. Germline CDR1 DFQATT, CDR2 SNEGSKA (reference sequence). There are 16 residues in the CDR3. CDR3 in amino acids: CSAREGWQIQGYEQYF. CDR3 nucleotides: TGCAGTGCTAGAGAGGGTTGGCAGATACAAGGATACGAGCAGTACTTC.

V gene TRBV13 combines with J gene TRBJ2-7; D is unresolved. The J call may be mistaken, given a closer DNA end match to TRBJ2-5. Germline loops: CDR1 PRHDT, CDR2 FYEKMQ (reference sequence). This CDR3 contains 13 residues. As DNA, the CDR3 is TGTGCCAGCAGCTTACTCACCGTCGAGACCCAGTACTTC. Amino acids: CASSLLTVETQYF.

The chain has TRBV5-1 and TRBJ1-1, with TRBD1 as a possible D gene (6 bases). CDR1 and CDR2 (germline): SGHRS, YFSETQ. The CDR3 loop spans 13 amino acids. V was trimmed by 7 bases and J by 0 bases, leaving 10 bases between them. The CDR3 DNA reads TGCGCCAGCCGGGACAAAGTGAACACTGAAGCTTTCTTT. Encoded protein: CASRDKVNTEAFF. The full variable domain, rest sourced from reference TRBV5-1 and TRBJ1-1, is KAGVTQTPRYLIKTRGQQVTLSCSPISGHRSVSWYQQTPGQGLQFLFEYFSETQRNKGNFPGRFSGRQFSNSRSEMNVSTLELGDSALYLCASRDKVNTEAFFGQGTRLTVV.

The chain combines TRBV20-1 with TRBJ1-4; TRBD1 matches 10 bases. This CDR3 spans 15 amino acids. Germline trimming cut 2 bases from V and 7 bases from J; bases unmatched to any gene: 7. In germline, CDR1 is DFQATT, CDR2 SNEGSKA (reference sequence). In DNA, the CDR3 is TGCAGTGCTAGACCGATGACAGGGGGCGGTGAAAAACTGTTTTTT. Its protein product is CSARPMTGGGEKLFF.

The chain employs TRBV29-1 and TRBJ2-7, with no clear D. The length of the CDR3 is 14 residues. V lost 0 bases to trimming and J lost 0 bases, with 9 bases between them. Germline CDR1 and CDR2: SQVTM and ANQGSEA. The CDR3 DNA reads as TGCAGCGTTGAAGATTTAGGCAGCTCCTACGAGCAGTACTTC. This gives the protein CSVEDLGSSYEQYF.

This clonotype was found a few times. The chain employs TRBV12-3 or TRBV12-4 and TRBJ2-5, with D hard to call. V lost 7 bases to trimming and J lost 3 bases, with 12 bases between them. This CDR3 comprises 13 residues. The CDR3 DNA follows: TGTGCCAGCACCTCAGACTCAAAAGAGACCCAGTACTTC. Translation gives CASTSDSKETQYF.